Below, one T cell receptor (beta chain) is given with its context. What it binds is not known. The CDR3 is made up of 16 amino acids. Per germline, CDR1 SNHLY and CDR2 FYNNEI. The ends lost 4 bases at V and 3 bases at J; junction bases unmatched: 9. Autoimmune disease history or systemic immunosuppression disqualified patients. These data are taken from a study of OX40 agonist ivuxolimab in advanced cancers. Study details: Patients were treated with ivuxolimab, an agonistic anti-OX40 (CD134) antibody. Subjects had a mean age of around 60 years, with a range of 23 to 79; more than 75% were male. General observations from the study: There was clonal expansion of CD4+ and CD8+ blood T cells by week 6 at 0.1 to 3.0 mg/kg.

Some clones are missing from TCRdb's copy, which holds only in-frame ones; the method was immunoSEQ multiplex PCR. This table has about 54,000 clones, approximately 84% appearing once. The sequence came from an adult with an advanced solid tumor such as melanoma, head and neck, liver or kidney cancer. The sequencing used CD4+ or CD8+ T cells sorted from blood, collected in a trial of the OX40 agonist ivuxolimab. This chain uses TRBV2 with TRBJ1-5, with 7 bases lining up with TRBD1. The CDR3 loop is CASSGWRDSHNQPQHF. The CDR3 DNA reads as TGTGCCAGCAGTGGGTGGAGGGACAGTCACAATCAGCCCCAGCATTTT.